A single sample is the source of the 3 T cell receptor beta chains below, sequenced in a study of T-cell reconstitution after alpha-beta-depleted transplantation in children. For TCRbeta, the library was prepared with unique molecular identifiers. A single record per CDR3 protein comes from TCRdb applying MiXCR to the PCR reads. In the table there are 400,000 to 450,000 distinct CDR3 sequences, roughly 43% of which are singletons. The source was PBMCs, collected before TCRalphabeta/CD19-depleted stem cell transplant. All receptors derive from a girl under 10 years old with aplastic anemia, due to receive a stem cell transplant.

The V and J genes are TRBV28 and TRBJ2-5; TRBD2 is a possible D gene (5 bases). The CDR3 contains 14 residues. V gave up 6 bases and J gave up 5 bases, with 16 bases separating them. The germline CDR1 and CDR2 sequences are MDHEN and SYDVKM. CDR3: CASRRGSPRETQYF. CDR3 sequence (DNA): TGTGCCAGCAGGCGAGGGTCCCCTCGGGAGACCCAGTACTTC.

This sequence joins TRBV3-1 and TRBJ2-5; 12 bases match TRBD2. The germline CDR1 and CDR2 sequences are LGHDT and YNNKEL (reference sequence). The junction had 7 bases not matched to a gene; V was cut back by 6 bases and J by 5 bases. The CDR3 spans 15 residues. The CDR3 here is CASRFWTSGNETQYF. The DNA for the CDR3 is TGTGCCAGCAGGTTCTGGACTAGCGGGAATGAGACCCAGTACTTC.

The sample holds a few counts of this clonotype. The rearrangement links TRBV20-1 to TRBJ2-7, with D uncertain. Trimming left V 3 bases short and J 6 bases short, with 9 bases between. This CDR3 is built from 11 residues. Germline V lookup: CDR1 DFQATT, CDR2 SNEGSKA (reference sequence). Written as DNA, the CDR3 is TGCAGTGCTAGTTATGGTTCCGAGCAGTACTTC. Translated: CSASYGSEQYF.